The clone carrying this T cell receptor beta chain was seen a single time. The V gene end was trimmed by 7 bases and the J gene end by 0 bases; junction bases not matched to a gene: 5. In germline, CDR1 is MDHEN, CDR2 SYDVKM. This CDR3 region has 14 residues. The source of the sample is a study of blood T cell repertoires in COVID-19. Either two negative PCRs, clearance, or symptom resolution qualified Cohort 3 donors as recovered. Authors' processing steps: Amplified reference gene primers provided the basis for estimating nucleated cell counts. Assay used: immunoSEQ multiplex PCR; TCRdb lists only in-frame clones, some missing. V, J and clone size reflect that table, while D and trimming were determined from the DNA. The repertoire holds 150,000 or so clones, with roughly 89% as singletons.

This sequence joins TRBV28 and TRBJ2-7, with TRBD2 matching over 8 bases. Sequences were obtained from PBMCs or T cells enriched from blood (not recorded which). This sequence originates from a man aged 50-59 years who had recovered from COVID-19. The CDR3 spells CASTPGGSSYEQYF. CDR3 nucleotides: TGTGCCAGCACCCCGGGGGGGAGCTCCTACGAGCAGTACTTC. Using reference TRBV28 and TRBJ2-7 for the parts outside the CDR3, the full variable domain is DVKVTQSSRYLVKRTGEKVFLECVQDMDHENMFWYRQDPGLGLRLIYFSYDVKMKEKGDIPEGYSVSREKKERFSLILESASTNQTSMYLCASTPGGSSYEQYFGPGTRLTVT.